The next 27 T cell receptor beta chains were all read from a single sample in a study of beta chain features in type 1 diabetes. For these TCRs, the target antigens are not known. General study findings and limits: Within each of all four CD4+ subsets, Type 1 diabetes patients had TCRB CDR3s that were moderately but significantly shorter.

Expressed TCRB transcripts were sequenced, since all the RNA that had been isolated was reverse transcribed. Sequenced by immunoSEQ multiplex PCR; TCRdb stores in-frame clones only, minus some. The sample lists 95,000 to 150,000 clones; about 16% were seen once. The sequencing input was central memory CD4+ T cells from blood. These receptors all come from a man aged 25-40 years with type 1 diabetes.

The chain combines TRBV30 with TRBJ1-2, with D possibly being TRBD1 (6 bases). Germline CDR1 GTSNPN, CDR2 SVGIG (reference sequence). There are 15 residues in the CDR3. The V and J ends lost 1 base and 8 bases respectively, with 20 bases between them. In nucleotides, the CDR3 is TGTGCCTGGAGTGGACGGTTACAGGGTATGGGCGGCTACACCTTC. Encoded protein: CAWSGRLQGMGGYTF.

In regard to this clone: Other DNA sequences in the sample encode the same CDR3. The chain couples TRBV7-2 to TRBJ2-5, with D tentatively TRBD2 (6 bases). Germline CDR1 reads SGHTA; CDR2 reads FQGNSA. This CDR3 is 13 amino acids long. The V gene lost 3 bases and the J gene lost 3 bases, with 8 bases spanning the gap. This CDR3 is CASSFWGEETQYF. The CDR3 nucleotides are TGTGCCAGCAGCTTTTGGGGGGAAGAGACCCAGTACTTC. The full variable domain, its missing parts supplied by reference TRBV7-2 and TRBJ2-5, is GAGVSQSPSNKVTEKGKDVELRCDPISGHTALYWYRQSLGQGLEFLIYFQGNSAPDKSGLPSDRFSAERTGGSVSTLTIQRTQQEDSAVYLCASSFWGEETQYFGPGTRLLVL.

This clone occurred many times. J is TRBJ2-2 and V is TRBV18; 7 bases map to TRBD1. This CDR3 contains 15 residues. Germline trimming cut 4 bases from V and 0 bases from J; bases unmatched to any gene: 2. CDR1 is KGHSH and CDR2 is LQKENI in the germline V gene. CDR3 DNA sequence: TGTGCCAGCTCACTGGACAGGACGAACACCGGGGAGCTGTTTTTT. It encodes CASSLDRTNTGELFF. The full variable domain, its missing parts supplied by reference TRBV18 and TRBJ2-2, is NAGVMQNPRHLVRRRGQEARLRCSPMKGHSHVYWYRQLPEEGLKFMVYLQKENIIDESGMPKERFSAEFPKEGPSILRIQQVVRGDSAAYFCASSLDRTNTGELFFGEGSRLTVL.

This clone was found a few times. The chain carries TRBV15 and TRBJ1-3; the D gene is possibly TRBD1 (5 bases). The CDR3 extends over 17 amino acids. V was trimmed by 0 bases and J by 0 bases, leaving 12 bases between them. Germline CDR1 and CDR2: LNHNV and YYDKDF (reference sequence). The CDR3 spells CATSRDGWGSSGNTIYF. The CDR3 DNA follows: TGTGCCACCAGCAGAGATGGGTGGGGCAGCTCTGGAAACACCATATATTTT.

The rearrangement joins TRBV7-9 to TRBJ2-2; D possibly corresponds to TRBD2 (5 bases). The V gene lost 6 bases and the J gene lost 6 bases, with 11 bases spanning the gap. This CDR3 comprises 13 residues. CDR1 is SEHNR and CDR2 is FQNEAQ in the germline V gene (reference sequence). The CDR3 nucleotides are TGTGCCAGCAGTCCTCCGAGGGCCGGGGAGCTGTTTTTT. As protein: CASSPPRAGELFF. Variable domain in full (rest from reference TRBV7-9 and TRBJ2-2): DTGVSQNPRHKITKRGQNVTFRCDPISEHNRLYWYRQTLGQGPEFLTYFQNEAQLEKSRLLSDRFSAERPKGSFSTLEIQRTEQGDSAMYLCASSPPRAGELFFGEGSRLTVL.

This clone has more than one count but fewer than ten. This chain uses TRBV6-1 with TRBJ1-5, with 7 bases matching TRBD1. The CDR3 contains 15 residues. V lost 6 bases and J lost 1; bases outside the gene matches: 6. Germline V CDR1 and CDR2: MNHNS, SASEGT. CDR3 loop: CASRQPQGSNQPQHF. The CDR3 nucleotides read TGTGCCAGCAGGCAACCACAGGGGAGCAATCAGCCCCAGCATTTT.

This clone was counted ten times or more. V usage is TRBV9 and J usage is TRBJ1-1; D is undetermined. The CDR3 spans 13 residues. The germline CDR1 and CDR2 sequences are SGDLS and YYNGEE. Trimming took off 0 bases at V and 10 bases at J, with 13 bases between the two ends. The chain's CDR3 is CASSVEGRRGAFF. The CDR3 DNA is TGTGCCAGCAGCGTAGAGGGAAGACGGGGAGCTTTCTTT.

This clone was seen a few times. A read error is the likely source, as a far larger clone sits one nucleotide away. This same CDR3 is encoded by further DNA sequences in the sample. The chain couples TRBV6-5 to TRBJ1-5, with D unresolved. V was shortened by 6 bases and J by 0 bases, with 12 bases between the two germline ends. This CDR3 spans 15 amino acids. The V gene's germline CDR1 is MNHEY and CDR2 SVGAGI. For the CDR3, the DNA is TGTGCCAGCAGACGAGGGTCTACTAGCAATCAGCCCCAGCATTTT. Encoded protein: CASRRGSTSNQPQHF.

This chain joins TRBV5-4 and TRBJ2-1, with unresolved D. The V gene's germline CDR1 is SGHNT and CDR2 YYREEE (reference sequence). The V end was cut by 0 bases, the J end by 7 bases, with 14 bases between. The CDR3 has 15 amino acids. The CDR3 coding sequence is TGTGCCAGCAGCTTGGGTCTGACCGTAGGGAATGAGCAGTTCTTC. Residues: CASSLGLTVGNEQFF. Complete variable domain (other parts from reference TRBV5-4 and TRBJ2-1): ETGVTQSPTHLIKTRGQQVTLRCSSQSGHNTVSWYQQALGQGPQFIFQYYREEENGRGNFPPRFSGLQFPNYSSELNVNALELDDSALYLCASSLGLTVGNEQFFGPGTRLTVL.

This clone has only a few counts. J is TRBJ1-1 and V is TRBV29-1, with no clear D. The germline V gene has CDR1 SQVTM and CDR2 ANQGSEA. This CDR3 is built from 13 residues. V was pared by 4 bases and J by 5 bases, with 14 bases between. The CDR3 DNA reads TGCAGCGTTGCGGAGGTCATGGCAACTGAAGCTTTCTTT. Translation gives CSVAEVMATEAFF.

In its sample, this clone was seen a few times. The rearrangement uses TRBV12-5 and TRBJ2-3, with D perhaps matching TRBD1 or TRBD2 (6 bases each). V was clipped by 1 base and J by 0 bases, with 17 bases between them. The germline CDR1 and CDR2 sequences are LGHNT and FRNRAP. The CDR3 totals 18 residues. CDR3 sequence: CASGLAIQGGYSTDTQYF. The CDR3 DNA sequence: TGTGCTAGTGGTTTGGCTATACAGGGAGGTTATAGCACAGATACGCAGTATTTT.

This clone appeared a few times. The chain joins TRBV5-1 to TRBJ1-1, with a tentative D call TRBD1 (5 bases). Per the germline V gene, CDR1 is SGHRS and CDR2 is YFSETQ. Trimming removed 1 base from V and 2 bases from J, with 6 bases in between. The CDR3 covers 13 residues. In DNA form, the CDR3 reads TGCGCCAGCAGCTTGCAGGGTAACACTGAAGCTTTCTTT. Translated: CASSLQGNTEAFF.

The genes are TRBV30 and TRBJ1-5; perhaps TRBD1 as D (5 bases). Deletions cut 0 bases from V and 5 bases from J, with 8 bases between. The CDR3 spans 13 residues. From germline, CDR1 is GTSNPN and CDR2 SVGIG (reference sequence). This CDR3 reads CAWSVQDDQPQHF. Here the CDR3 DNA reads TGTGCCTGGAGTGTACAGGACGATCAGCCCCAGCATTTT. Filled out from reference TRBV30 and TRBJ1-5, the complete variable domain reads SQTIHQWPATLVQPVGSPLSLECTVEGTSNPNLYWYRQAAGRGLQLLFYSVGIGQISSEVPQNLSASRPQDRQFILSSKKLLLSDSGFYLCAWSVQDDQPQHFGDGTRLSIL.

Comments on this clone: A junction end diverges from the germline sequence, so it may reflect a read error. Other DNA sequences from this sample encode an identical CDR3 as well. The rearrangement links TRBV11-3 to TRBJ1-1; D might be TRBD1 (6 bases). Germline V CDR1 and CDR2: SGHNT, YENEEA. The CDR3 contains 11 residues. The CDR3: CASSDRTEAFF. CDR3 in DNA: TGTGCCAGCAGTGACAGGACTGAAGCCTTCTTT.

The chain employs TRBV4-3 and TRBJ2-7; 11 bases match TRBD2. Germline CDR1 reads LGHNA; CDR2 reads YSLEER. With V trimmed by 0 bases and J by 1 base, 8 bases remained unmatched. The CDR3 covers 18 residues. The CDR3 region is CASSQEPSTSGASYEQYF. The CDR3 nucleotides read TGCGCCAGCAGCCAAGAGCCTTCGACTAGCGGGGCTTCCTACGAGCAGTACTTC.

This sequence joins TRBV13 and TRBJ2-7, with D perhaps assigned TRBD1 or TRBD2 (6 bases each). Trimming took 1 base from V and 12 from J, leaving 16 bases between them. CDR1 is PRHDT and CDR2 is FYEKMQ in the germline V gene (reference sequence). CDR3 size: 13 residues. The CDR3 DNA is TGTGCCAGCAGCTTAGACACCGGGGGACATCTGTACTTC. Encoded protein: CASSLDTGGHLYF.

The rearrangement links TRBV30 to TRBJ2-1; D is ambiguous. The CDR3 is 12 amino acids. Per the germline V gene, CDR1 is GTSNPN and CDR2 is SVGIG (reference sequence). The V end was cut by 4 bases, the J end by 6 bases, with 10 bases between. CDR3 in amino acids: CAWTFLGNEQFF. In DNA form, the CDR3 reads TGTGCCTGGACGTTTTTGGGCAATGAGCAGTTCTTC.

The chain has TRBV9 and TRBJ2-5; D may be TRBD1 (5 bases). The CDR3 loop spans 13 amino acids. With 2 bases removed from V and 5 bases from J, the gap between germline ends came to 10 bases. The germline V gene encodes CDR1 SGDLS and CDR2 YYNGEE. The CDR3, as DNA: TGTGCCAGCAGCGTGCAGGGTGGGGAGACCCAGTACTTC. Residues: CASSVQGGETQYF.

This clone was picked up a small number of times. This chain joins TRBV27 and TRBJ1-1; the D gene is possibly TRBD1 (6 bases). Per germline, CDR1 MNHEY and CDR2 SMNVEV (reference sequence). Trimming removed 4 bases at V and 2 bases at J, with 14 bases between. CDR3 length equals 15 residues. As DNA, the CDR3 is TGTGCCAGCAGTTCCCCCGGGACAACCAACACTGAAGCTTTCTTT. Translation: CASSSPGTTNTEAFF.

This clone was counted only a few times. The chain has TRBV7-2 and TRBJ2-6, with unresolved D. Per germline, CDR1 SGHTA and CDR2 FQGNSA. Between the trimmed V and J ends, which lost 0 bases and 0 bases, there was a span of 6 bases. The CDR3 loop spans 16 amino acids. CDR3 DNA: TGTGCCAGCAGCTTAGCGGCAGCCTCTGGGGCCAACGTCCTGACTTTC. Its translation: CASSLAAASGANVLTF. Full variable domain (remainder filled in from reference TRBV7-2 and TRBJ2-6): GAGVSQSPSNKVTEKGKDVELRCDPISGHTALYWYRQSLGQGLEFLIYFQGNSAPDKSGLPSDRFSAERTGGSVSTLTIQRTQQEDSAVYLCASSLAAASGANVLTFGAGSRLTVL.

This chain uses TRBV6-1 with TRBJ2-1; unclear D gene. The CDR3 runs 11 residues. V lost 3 bases to trimming and J lost 9 bases, with 6 bases between them. CDR1 and CDR2 from the germline V gene are MNHNS and SASEGT. CDR3 protein: CASSDPGEQFF. Here the CDR3 DNA reads TGTGCCAGCAGTGACCCCGGTGAGCAGTTCTTC.

In this sample, this clone turned up a few times. The chain joins TRBV7-9 to TRBJ2-7; 7 nucleotides match TRBD1. The junction had 4 bases not matched to a gene; V was cut back by 4 bases and J by 1 base. This CDR3 is 14 amino acids long. CDR1 and CDR2 from the germline V gene are SEHNR and FQNEAQ (reference sequence). The CDR3 protein is CASSSATGSYEQYF. As DNA, the CDR3 is TGTGCCAGCAGCTCCGCGACAGGGTCCTACGAGCAGTACTTC.

The chain combines TRBV13 with TRBJ1-1; D is unresolved. The V gene's germline CDR1 is PRHDT and CDR2 FYEKMQ (reference sequence). V was cut by 5 bases and J by 1 base, with 14 bases left in between. This CDR3 contains 15 residues. Written as DNA, the CDR3 is TGTGCCAGCAGCCGAAAACCTCATAAGAACACTGAAGCTTTCTTT. This translates into CASSRKPHKNTEAFF.

This clone was detected only a few times. This sequence joins TRBV6-6 and TRBJ1-5; D possibly corresponds to TRBD1 (6 bases). V shed 6 bases and J shed 0 bases, with 15 bases lying between them. The CDR3 runs to 16 residues. In germline, CDR1 is MNHNY, CDR2 SVGAGI (reference sequence). As DNA, the CDR3 is TGTGCCAGCAGCTACAGGGCAGGCCCTAGCAATCAGCCCCAGCATTTT. Translating it yields CASSYRAGPSNQPQHF.

The rearrangement links TRBV29-1 to TRBJ1-2; D gene uncertain. V lost 3 bases and J lost 4, with 3 bases in between. The CDR3 covers 10 residues. Per the germline V gene, CDR1 is SQVTM and CDR2 is ANQGSEA. The CDR3 loop reads CSVDSYGYTF. The CDR3 DNA is TGCAGCGTTGACAGCTATGGCTACACCTTC.

The chain recombines TRBV25-1 with TRBJ2-3, with 8 nucleotides matching TRBD2. With 10 bases clipped from V and 4 bases from J, the junction kept 13 bases outside the gene matches. Germline V gene data show CDR1 as MGHDK and CDR2 as SYGVNS. The CDR3 contains 15 residues. CDR3 nucleotides: TGTGCCACCCTGGGATGGAACGGGGGGGCAGATACGCAGTATTTT. Residues: CATLGWNGGADTQYF. Together with reference TRBV25-1 and TRBJ2-3, the CDR3 gives the full variable domain: EADIYQTPRYLVIGTGKKITLECSQTMGHDKMYWYQQDPGMELHLIHYSYGVNSTEKGDLSSESTVSRIRTEHFPLTLESARPSHTSQYLCATLGWNGGADTQYFGPGTRLTVL.

The chain combines TRBV2 with TRBJ2-1, with 14 positions matching TRBD2. Germline values: CDR1 SNHLY, CDR2 FYNNEI. The J segment lost 5 bases and the V segment lost 8 bases, leaving 8 bases of the junction unmatched. This CDR3 is 16 amino acids long. The CDR3 sequence is CASVRTSGGSNNEQFF. CDR3 nucleotides: TGTGCCAGCGTACGGACTAGCGGGGGGAGCAACAATGAGCAGTTCTTC. Complete variable domain (other parts from reference TRBV2 and TRBJ2-1): EPEVTQTPSHQVTQMGQEVILRCVPISNHLYFYWYRQILGQKVEFLVSFYNNEISEKSEIFDDQFSVERPDGSNFTLKIRSTKLEDSAMYFCASVRTSGGSNNEQFFGPGTRLTVL.